The 29 T cell receptor beta chains below were found in one sample sequenced in a study of blood T cell repertoires in COVID-19. The table came from immunoSEQ multiplex PCR; TCRdb's copy has only in-frame clones and leaves some out. Altogether approximately 120,000 clones are present, 81% being singletons, with the ten largest covering approximately 18%. The material sequenced was peripheral blood. These receptors came from a man aged 25-40 years with COVID-19, enrolled during active disease.

The chain uses TRBV6-5 and TRBJ2-7; 11 nucleotides align to TRBD2. Unmatched junction bases numbered 6, after V lost 6 bases and J lost 2 bases. The germline V gene encodes CDR1 MNHEY and CDR2 SVGAGI. This CDR3 region has 15 residues. CDR3 nucleotides: TGTGCCAGCAGCTTCGTAGCGGGAGGGCCCTACGAGCAGTACTTC. Amino acid sequence: CASSFVAGGPYEQYF.

This chain links TRBV19 with TRBJ1-5, with 9 bases fitting TRBD1. V was clipped by 6 bases and J by 8 bases; unmatched bases: 8. Germline CDR1 LNHDA, CDR2 SQIVND (reference sequence). This CDR3 is built from 14 residues. CDR3 loop: CASSQGQGLKPQHF. CDR3 DNA: TGTGCCAGTAGCCAAGGACAGGGGCTAAAGCCCCAGCATTTT.

The chain carries TRBV10-3 and TRBJ1-3; the D is unclear. This CDR3 has 13 amino acids. CDR1 is ENHRY, CDR2 SYGVKD, per germline. Trimming pared 10 bases from V and 0 bases from J, leaving 10 bases between. The CDR3 here is CATLTTSGNTIYF. CDR3 sequence (DNA): TGTGCCACCCTGACAACCTCTGGAAACACCATATATTTT.

This clone was seen a single time. This chain links TRBV11-3 with TRBJ1-4; D may be TRBD1 (6 bases). Germline values: CDR1 SGHNT, CDR2 YENEEA. V was cut by 5 bases and J by 8 bases, with 18 bases left in between. CDR3 size: 15 residues. CDR3 nucleotide sequence: TGTGCCAGCAGCCCCGGGACACGGGCTGGGGAAAAACTGTTTTTT. Translating it yields CASSPGTRAGEKLFF.

This chain uses TRBV9 with TRBJ2-3, with a tentative D call TRBD1 (6 bases). Germline V gene data show CDR1 as SGDLS and CDR2 as YYNGEE. The ends were cut back, 2 bases at V and 0 bases at J, with 10 bases in the middle. The CDR3 spans 15 residues. CDR3 nucleotides: TGTGCCAGCAGCGTTCAAGGACAGAGCACAGATACGCAGTATTTT. Protein sequence: CASSVQGQSTDTQYF.

This clone was recorded a few times. V usage is TRBV5-1 and J usage is TRBJ1-2; no definite D call. The CDR3 loop spans 15 amino acids. Germline loops: CDR1 SGHRS, CDR2 YFSETQ. V dropped 0 bases and J dropped 2 bases, with 11 bases sitting between them. CDR3 protein: CASSLESGPNYGYTF. The CDR3 DNA is TGCGCCAGCAGCTTGGAGTCAGGCCCCAACTATGGCTACACCTTC.

The genes are TRBV3-1 (or the pseudogene TRBV3-2) and TRBJ1-5; D is ambiguous. The CDR3 has 14 amino acids. Trimming shortened V by 1 base and J by 2 bases, and 6 bases separated the two germline ends. Germline values: CDR1 LGHDT, CDR2 YNNKEL (reference sequence). Here the CDR3 reads CASSQVAGNQPQHF. CDR3 DNA: TGTGCCAGCAGCCAAGTTGCGGGCAATCAGCCCCAGCATTTT.

The rearrangement joins TRBV27 to TRBJ2-7; 9 nucleotides match TRBD1. Germline V gives CDR1 MNHEY, CDR2 SMNVEV (reference sequence). The CDR3 covers 15 residues. J lost 4 bases, V lost 6 bases, and 10 bases had no gene match. This CDR3 reads CASSRGTGKTYEQYF. The DNA for the CDR3 is TGTGCCAGCAGCCGGGGGACAGGGAAGACTTACGAGCAGTACTTC.

This chain links TRBV7-8 with TRBJ2-5, with 11 bases lining up with TRBD1. Trimming removed 6 bases from V and 4 bases from J; junction bases left unmatched: 7. Germline V gene data show CDR1 as SGHVS and CDR2 as FQNEAQ. The CDR3 consists of 15 residues. CDR3 protein: CASRSGQGAGETQYF. The CDR3 DNA follows: TGTGCCAGCAGATCTGGACAGGGGGCAGGAGAGACCCAGTACTTC.

This chain links TRBV11-3 with TRBJ2-1, with 15 nucleotides matching TRBD2. Germline V gives CDR1 SGHNT, CDR2 YENEEA. J lost 7 bases, V lost 5 bases, and 6 bases had no gene match. This CDR3 contains 16 residues. CDR3 amino acids: CASSTGLAGGLNEQFF. Here the CDR3 DNA reads TGTGCCAGCAGCACGGGACTAGCGGGAGGTTTGAATGAGCAGTTCTTC.

This chain connects TRBV27 to TRBJ1-1, with TRBD1 as a possible D gene (6 bases). CDR1 and CDR2 from the germline V gene are MNHEY and SMNVEV (reference sequence). Trimming left V 3 bases short and J 2 bases short, with 13 bases between. The CDR3 has 15 residues. CDR3 sequence (DNA): TGTGCCAGCAGTTTGGATCTAGGGGGTAACACTGAAGCTTTCTTT. Translating it yields CASSLDLGGNTEAFF.

This chain uses TRBV5-1 with TRBJ2-3; D is uncertain. Trimming left V 0 bases short and J 0 bases short, with 11 bases between. From germline, CDR1 is SGHRS and CDR2 YFSETQ. This CDR3 region has 16 residues. CDR3 DNA sequence: TGCGCCAGCAGCTTGGCTGACTTAGGAAGCACAGATACGCAGTATTTT. Translation: CASSLADLGSTDTQYF.

The chain uses TRBV4-1 and TRBJ2-5; D remains unclear. Germline V gene sequence: CDR1 MGHRA, CDR2 YSYEKL. CDR3 size: 12 residues. Trimming removed 3 bases at V and 5 bases at J, with 7 bases between. The CDR3: CASSHIRETQYF. CDR3 sequence (DNA): TGCGCCAGCAGCCACATTCGGGAGACCCAGTACTTC.

The chain combines TRBV5-6 with TRBJ2-7; D is unresolved. Deletions cut 0 bases from V and 0 bases from J, with 4 bases between. The CDR3 is 13 residues long. The V gene's germline CDR1 is SGHDT and CDR2 YYEEEE. The DNA of the CDR3 is TGTGCCAGCAGCTTGGGGGCCTCCTACGAGCAGTACTTC. As protein: CASSLGASYEQYF. Supplemented by reference TRBV5-6 and TRBJ2-7, the full variable domain reads DAGVTQSPTHLIKTRGQQVTLRCSPKSGHDTVSWYQQALGQGPQFIFQYYEEEERQRGNFPDRFSGHQFPNYSSELNVNALLLGDSALYLCASSLGASYEQYFGPGTRLTVT.

The chain is built from TRBV5-1 and TRBJ2-7; 10 bases are a match to TRBD2. The CDR3 has 15 amino acids. CDR1 is SGHRS and CDR2 is YFSETQ in the germline V gene. The J segment lost 4 bases and the V segment lost 2 bases, leaving 6 bases of the junction unmatched. The CDR3: CASSLMSGRVYEQYF. The CDR3 DNA reads as TGCGCCAGCAGCTTAATGAGCGGGAGGGTTTACGAGCAGTACTTC.

The chain is built from TRBV9 and TRBJ2-7, with D perhaps TRBD2 (5 bases). Looked up from germline, CDR1 is SGDLS and CDR2 is YYNGEE. The CDR3 consists of 16 residues. V was clipped by 4 bases and J by 2 bases, with 19 bases between them. The CDR3 here is CASSPAVGGPTYEQYF. CDR3 coding DNA: TGTGCCAGCAGCCCAGCGGTCGGCGGTCCTACCTACGAGCAGTACTTC.

J is TRBJ1-6 and V is TRBV28; the D gene is possibly TRBD1 (6 bases). From germline, CDR1 is MDHEN and CDR2 SYDVKM. The V end lost 5 bases, the J end lost 7 bases, and 15 bases lay between the germline ends. This CDR3 is 15 amino acids long. The CDR3 sequence: CASSPKTGMNSPLHF. CDR3 bases: TGTGCCAGCAGTCCCAAAACAGGGATGAATTCACCCCTCCACTTT. The full variable domain, with the rest looked up from reference TRBV28 and TRBJ1-6, is DVKVTQSSRYLVKRTGEKVFLECVQDMDHENMFWYRQDPGLGLRLIYFSYDVKMKEKGDIPEGYSVSREKKERFSLILESASTNQTSMYLCASSPKTGMNSPLHFGNGTRLTVT.

This chain joins TRBV6-5 and TRBJ1-1, with 9 bases matching TRBD1. The germline V gene has CDR1 MNHEY and CDR2 SVGAGI. V was clipped by 6 bases and J by 8 bases; unmatched bases: 7. The length of the CDR3 is 13 residues. The CDR3 DNA reads TGTGCCAGCAGCTTTACTGGACAGGGGGAAGCTTTCTTT. Its protein product is CASSFTGQGEAFF.

This clone occurred once. The chain links TRBV7-9 to TRBJ2-7; D perhaps matches TRBD2 (7 bases). V dropped 2 bases and J dropped 6 bases, with 14 bases sitting between them. CDR3 length: 14 residues. Germline CDR1 is SEHNR and CDR2 is FQNEAQ (reference sequence). The CDR3 loop reads CASSLSQGGGEQYF. CDR3 DNA sequence: TGTGCCAGCAGCTTATCACAGGGAGGGGGCGAGCAGTACTTC.

This sequence joins TRBV9 and TRBJ1-1, with a tentative D call TRBD1 (5 bases). The V and J ends lost 3 bases and 4 bases respectively, with 13 bases between them. Per germline, CDR1 SGDLS and CDR2 YYNGEE. This CDR3 spans 14 amino acids. The CDR3 here is CASSALGGSTEAFF. In DNA, the CDR3 is TGTGCCAGCAGCGCCCTGGGGGGAAGCACTGAAGCTTTCTTT.

The V and J genes are TRBV30 and TRBJ2-3, with a possible D match to TRBD1 (5 bases). V was trimmed by 2 bases and J by 1 base, leaving 13 bases between them. Germline V gene data show CDR1 as GTSNPN and CDR2 as SVGIG (reference sequence). The CDR3 spans 15 residues. The CDR3 sequence is CAWSPNQGGTDTQYF. CDR3 nucleotides: TGTGCCTGGAGTCCGAACCAAGGGGGCACAGATACGCAGTATTTT.

The gene calls are TRBV7-2 and TRBJ2-5; 15 bases fit TRBD2. V shed 3 bases and J 4 bases; nucleotides not matched to a gene: 3. The germline CDR1 and CDR2 sequences are SGHTA and FQGNSA. There are 16 residues in the CDR3. CDR3 protein: CASSLGLAGGLETQYF. The CDR3 nucleotides read TGTGCCAGCAGCTTGGGACTAGCGGGGGGTTTAGAGACCCAGTACTTC.

As regards this clone: The same CDR3 arises from other DNA sequences in this sample as well. The V call is TRBV18, the J call TRBJ1-3, with D unclear. Per the germline V gene, CDR1 is KGHSH and CDR2 is LQKENI. The CDR3 loop spans 14 amino acids. The V gene lost 3 bases and the J gene lost 2 bases, with 8 bases spanning the gap. The CDR3 sequence is CASSPQDTGNTIYF. CDR3 in DNA: TGTGCCAGCTCACCGCAGGATACTGGAAACACCATATATTTT.

The chain employs TRBV5-4 and TRBJ2-3; D call uncertain. CDR1 SGHNT and CDR2 YYREEE come from the germline V gene (reference sequence). V was clipped by 2 bases and J by 2 bases, with 6 bases between them. The CDR3 is 13 amino acids. For the CDR3, the DNA is TGTGCCAGCAGCTTTCAACTCACAGATACGCAGTATTTT. It encodes CASSFQLTDTQYF. The variable domain in full, completed from reference TRBV5-4 and TRBJ2-3, reads ETGVTQSPTHLIKTRGQQVTLRCSSQSGHNTVSWYQQALGQGPQFIFQYYREEENGRGNFPPRFSGLQFPNYSSELNVNALELDDSALYLCASSFQLTDTQYFGPGTRLTVL.

V is TRBV5-4 and J is TRBJ1-1; 8 bases align to TRBD1. Germline V lookup: CDR1 SGHNT, CDR2 YYREEE (reference sequence). The CDR3 loop spans 15 amino acids. V gave up 4 bases and J gave up 4 bases; unmatched junction bases: 9. CDR3 amino acids: CASSPTGVESTEAFF. The DNA for the CDR3 is TGTGCCAGCAGCCCGACAGGGGTGGAGAGCACTGAAGCTTTCTTT.

The genes are TRBV24-1 and TRBJ2-2; a possible D gene is TRBD2 (6 bases). The V end was cut by 4 bases, the J end by 5 bases, with 13 bases between. The CDR3 has 15 amino acids. Per the germline V gene, CDR1 is KGHDR and CDR2 is SFDVKD. Here the CDR3 DNA reads TGTGCCACCAGTGACCCGGGACTGTATACCGGGGAGCTGTTTTTT. This codes for CATSDPGLYTGELFF.

V usage is TRBV7-9 and J usage is TRBJ1-3, with 10 bases that match TRBD1. Trimming removed 5 bases from V and 1 base from J; junction bases left unmatched: 2. Germline V lookup: CDR1 SEHNR, CDR2 FQNEAQ (reference sequence). The CDR3 is 15 residues long. CDR3 nucleotide sequence: TGTGCCAGCAGCGTGGGACAGGGGTCTGGAAACACCATATATTTT. It yields the protein CASSVGQGSGNTIYF.

The chain is built from TRBV5-1 and TRBJ2-1; the match to TRBD2 covers 8 bases. The V segment lost 4 bases and the J segment 7 bases; nucleotides outside the gene matches: 13. The CDR3 is 16 amino acids. Germline assignment: CDR1 SGHRS and CDR2 YFSETQ. This chain's CDR3 is CASSGTGTSVSNEQFF. CDR3 sequence (DNA): TGCGCCAGCAGCGGAACCGGGACTAGTGTAAGTAATGAGCAGTTCTTC.

J is TRBJ1-6 and V is TRBV19; 7 bases are shared with TRBD1. J gave up 9 bases and V 3 bases, and 14 bases lay outside the gene matches. From germline, CDR1 is LNHDA and CDR2 SQIVND (reference sequence). CDR3 length equals 17 residues. CDR3 residues: CASSISRNRGVGSPLHF. The DNA of the CDR3 is TGTGCCAGTAGTATTTCCCGAAACAGGGGAGTTGGTTCACCCCTCCACTTT.